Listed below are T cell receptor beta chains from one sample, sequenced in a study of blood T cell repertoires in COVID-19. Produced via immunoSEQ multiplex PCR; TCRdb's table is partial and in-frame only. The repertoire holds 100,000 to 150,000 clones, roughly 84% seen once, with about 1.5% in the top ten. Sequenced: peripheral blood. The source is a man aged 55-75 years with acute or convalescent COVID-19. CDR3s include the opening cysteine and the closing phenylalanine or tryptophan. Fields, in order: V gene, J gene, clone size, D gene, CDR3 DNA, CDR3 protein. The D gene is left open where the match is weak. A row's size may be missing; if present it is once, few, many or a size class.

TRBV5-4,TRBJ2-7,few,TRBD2,TGTGCCAGCAGACCTGGGGGGGTCGGCGAGCAGTACTTC,CASRPGGVGEQYF
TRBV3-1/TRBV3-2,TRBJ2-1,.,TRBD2,TGTGCCAGCAGCCAAGGATACGGGAGGGCCACATTCGGTGAGCAGTTCTTC,CASSQGYGRATFGEQFF
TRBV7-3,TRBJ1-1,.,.,TGTGCCAGCAGCCCCCGGGGTAGTGGGGAAGCTTTCTTT,CASSPRGSGEAFF
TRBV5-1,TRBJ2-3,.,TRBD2,TGCGCCAGCAGCTTGGTTGAGCGGGAGGGCCCTCTTTCCCGCACAGATACGCAGTATTTT,CASSLVEREGPLSRTDTQYF
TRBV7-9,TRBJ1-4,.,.,TGTGCCAGCAGCTTAATCGGGGGACGAGCAACTAATGAAAAACTGTTTTTT,CASSLIGGRATNEKLFF
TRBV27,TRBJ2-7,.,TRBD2,TGTGCCAGCAGGATGGGGGGGAGTTACGAGCAGTACTTC,CASRMGGSYEQYF
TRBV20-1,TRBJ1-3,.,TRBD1,TGCAGTGCAAGTCCCGGGACAGGGGGTGGATGGAACACCATATATTTT,CSASPGTGGGWNTIYF
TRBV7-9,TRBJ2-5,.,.,TGTGCCAGCAGCTTATCCAGGGGAAGGGGAGAGACCCAGTACTTC,CASSLSRGRGETQYF
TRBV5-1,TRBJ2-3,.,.,TGCGCCAGCAGCCAGGGCTCGGATACGCAGTATTTT,CASSQGSDTQYF
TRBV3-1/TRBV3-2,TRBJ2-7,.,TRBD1,TGTGCCAGCAGCCAGGCAGGGGGCAGGGCCTACGAGCAGTACTTC,CASSQAGGRAYEQYF
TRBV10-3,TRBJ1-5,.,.,TGTGCCATCAGTGAGTCACGAGGGGGGGGAGGACAGCCCCAGCATTTT,CAISESRGGGGQPQHF
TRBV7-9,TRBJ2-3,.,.,TGTGCCAGCACCTTAAATCCAGGGGTCCCGCCGCAGTATTTT,CASTLNPGVPPQYF
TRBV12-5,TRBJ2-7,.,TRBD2,TGTGCTAGTGGCCGAGCTCTAGCGGTAGACGAGCAGTACTTC,CASGRALAVDEQYF
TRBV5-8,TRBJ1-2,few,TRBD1,TGTGCCAGCAGCCAGGAACCTCACCGGGACAGGGGTTTTCGGTATGGCTACACCTTC,CASSQEPHRDRGFRYGYTF
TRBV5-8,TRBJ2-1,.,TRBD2,TGTGCCAGCAGCTTGGCTGCTGGACTAGCGGGTTACAATGAGCAGTTCTTC,CASSLAAGLAGYNEQFF
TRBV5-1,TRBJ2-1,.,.,TGCGCCAGCAGCTTAGCAGGCGAGCAGTTCTTC,CASSLAGEQFF
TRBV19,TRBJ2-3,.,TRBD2,TGTGCCAGTAGTATAGAGCGGGAGGTCACAGATACGCAGTATTTT,CASSIEREVTDTQYF
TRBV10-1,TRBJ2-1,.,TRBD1,TGCGCCAGCAGTGAAGGGGGCCGTTACAATGAGCAGTTCTTC,CASSEGGRYNEQFF
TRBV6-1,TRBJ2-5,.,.,TGTGCCAGCAGTGAAGACAGGAGAAGGGGGTACTTC,CASSEDRRRGYF
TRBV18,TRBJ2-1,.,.,TGTGCCAGCTCACCACTCGCGGGGGCCAGTGGCAATGAGCAGTTCTTC,CASSPLAGASGNEQFF
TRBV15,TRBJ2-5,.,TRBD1,TGTGCCACCAGCAGACCGGGACAGGGTCAAGAGACCCAGTACTTC,CATSRPGQGQETQYF
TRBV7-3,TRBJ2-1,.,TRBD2,TGTGCCAGCAGCCGCGGACTAGCGGGCACGATCTCCTACAATGAGCAGTTCTTC,CASSRGLAGTISYNEQFF
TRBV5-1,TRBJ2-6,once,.,TGCGCCAGCAGCCCACAGGGTAGCCTCCTCTCTGGGGCCAACGTCCTGACTTTC,CASSPQGSLLSGANVLTF
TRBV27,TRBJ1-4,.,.,TGTGCCAGCGGCTCTCCCCCCCCGCCGATGGAACTGTTTTTT,CASGSPPPPMELFF
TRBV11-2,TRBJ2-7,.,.,TGTGCCAGCAGCTTAGGCAGTTACGAGCAGTACTTC,CASSLGSYEQYF
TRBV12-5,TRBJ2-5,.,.,TGTGCTAGTGGTTTGGTACCGGGGGAGACCCAGTACTTC,CASGLVPGETQYF
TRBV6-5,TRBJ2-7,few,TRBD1,TGTGCCAGCAGTTCCCTGACAGGGGGCTACGAGCAGTACTTC,CASSSLTGGYEQYF
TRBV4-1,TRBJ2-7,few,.,TGCGCCAGCAGCCAAGAGGCTTACGAGCAGTACTTC,CASSQEAYEQYF
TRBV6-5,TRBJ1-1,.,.,TGTGCCAGCAGTCCGATTGAGGCTTTCTTT,CASSPIEAFF
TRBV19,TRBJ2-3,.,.,TGTGCCAGCCTCAGGGCTCCCACAGATACGCAGTATTTT,CASLRAPTDTQYF
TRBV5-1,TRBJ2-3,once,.,TGCGCCAGCAGCTTGGCGGCGGGATCCACAGATACGCAGTATTTT,CASSLAAGSTDTQYF
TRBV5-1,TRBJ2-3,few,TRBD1,TGCGCCAGCAGCTTGGGGACAGGGCAAGATACGCAGTATTTT,CASSLGTGQDTQYF
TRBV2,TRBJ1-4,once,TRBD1,TGTGCCAGCAGTGTGGGCGGGACAGGGGATGAAAAACTGTTTTTT,CASSVGGTGDEKLFF
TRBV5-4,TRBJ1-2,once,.,TGTGCCAGCAGCTTGAGGGCTCCGGGGGACTCTGATGGCTACACCTTC,CASSLRAPGDSDGYTF
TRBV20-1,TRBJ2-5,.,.,TGCAGTGCTAGAGCAGGGGAGACCCAGTACTTC,CSARAGETQYF
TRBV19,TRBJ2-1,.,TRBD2,TGTGCCAGTAACCCCGGGACTAGCGGGAGGGCTAGGGAGCAGTTCTTC,CASNPGTSGRAREQFF
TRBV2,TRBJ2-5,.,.,TGTGCCAGCTTAACCGGGAACCACATTCAAGAGACCCAGTACTTC,CASLTGNHIQETQYF
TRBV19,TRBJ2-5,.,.,TGTGCCAGTAGTAGGTTATCAGGATTTGGAGAGACCCAGTACTTC,CASSRLSGFGETQYF
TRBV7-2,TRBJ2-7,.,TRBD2,TGTGCCAGCAGGCCGAATAGCGGGAGCCCCGAGCAGTACTTC,CASRPNSGSPEQYF
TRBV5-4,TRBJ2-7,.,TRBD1,TGTGCCAGCAGCCGCCGGGACAGGAGCTCCTACGAGCAGTACTTC,CASSRRDRSSYEQYF
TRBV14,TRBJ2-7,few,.,TGTGCCAGCAGCCAAGAGGAGGCCTTGCCCTACGAGCAGTACTTC,CASSQEEALPYEQYF
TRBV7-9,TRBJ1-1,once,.,TGTGCCAGCAGCTTAGCTGGGGTCCTTAGGGGCACTGAAGCTTTCTTT,CASSLAGVLRGTEAFF
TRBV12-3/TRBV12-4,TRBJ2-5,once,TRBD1,TGTGCCAGCAGTATACAGGGGCGAGAGACCCAGTACTTC,CASSIQGRETQYF
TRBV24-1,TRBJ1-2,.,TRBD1,TGTGCCACTTCTGCAGGGGGCCATGGCTACACCTTC,CATSAGGHGYTF
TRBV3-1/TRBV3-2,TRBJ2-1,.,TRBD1,TGTGCCAGCAGCCTTCGGACAGGGGGGAATGAGCAGTTCTTC,CASSLRTGGNEQFF
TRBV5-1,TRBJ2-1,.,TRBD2,TGCGCCAGCAGCCTAAGCGGGGAAATCTCCAATGAGCAGTTCTTC,CASSLSGEISNEQFF
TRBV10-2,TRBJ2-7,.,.,TGCGCCAGCAGCCTTCTGACAGGCCCTAGCTCCTACGAGCAGTACTTC,CASSLLTGPSSYEQYF
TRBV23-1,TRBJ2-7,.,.,TGCGCCAGAATCAGGCCTTCCTACGAGCAGTACTTC,CARIRPSYEQYF
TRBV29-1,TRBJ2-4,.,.,TGCAGCGTTGTCCTGCAGGGCCAAAACATTCAGTACTTC,CSVVLQGQNIQYF
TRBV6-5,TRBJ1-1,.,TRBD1,TGTGCCAGCAGCCAAGACAGGGGCCCGAACACTGAAGCTTTCTTT,CASSQDRGPNTEAFF
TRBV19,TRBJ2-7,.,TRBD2,TGTGCCACACTCGGGCGGGAGCCTTCCTACGAGCAGTACTTC,CATLGREPSYEQYF
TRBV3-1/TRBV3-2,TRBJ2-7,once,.,TGTGCCAGCAGCCTCTCCCTAGGTGGTCTGACCTACGAGCAGTACTTC,CASSLSLGGLTYEQYF
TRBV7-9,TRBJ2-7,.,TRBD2,TGTGCCAGCAGCCAGTCTAGCGGGAGGCTCACGTACGAGCAGTACTTC,CASSQSSGRLTYEQYF
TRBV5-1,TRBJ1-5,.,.,TGCGCCAGCTCCACCCGAGAAGGCAATCAGCCCCAGCATTTT,CASSTREGNQPQHF
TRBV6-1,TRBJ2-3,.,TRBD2,TGTGCCAGCAGTGAAGTAGCGGGATCCCCAGGGGTCACAGATACGCAGTATTTT,CASSEVAGSPGVTDTQYF
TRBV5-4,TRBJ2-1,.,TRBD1,TGTGCCAGCAGCCAACGGACAGGGTCCTACAATGAGCAGTTCTTC,CASSQRTGSYNEQFF